Shown below are 18 T cell receptor beta chains from a single sample sequenced in a study of memory CD4+ T cells and cytomegalovirus serostatus. Single viable CD3+CD4+CD8-CD45RO+ cells were sorted as the memory CD4+ T cells. Here immunoSEQ multiplex PCR was the method, and the copy in TCRdb shows in-frame clones only, minus some. The sample carries 30,000 to 45,000 clones, roughly 85% recorded once. The source material was memory CD4+ T cells from blood. Receptors were obtained from an adult in good health and CMV-seropositive.

This chain links TRBV2 with TRBJ1-1; possible D gene TRBD1, 6 bases. The CDR3 loop spans 13 amino acids. Germline CDR1 and CDR2: SNHLY and FYNNEI. V was shortened by 10 bases and J by 6 bases, with 18 bases between the two germline ends. The chain's CDR3 is CATKGEGGPEAFF. CDR3 nucleotide sequence: TGTGCCACCAAGGGGGAGGGGGGGCCTGAAGCTTTCTTT.

The chain carries TRBV19 and TRBJ2-4; TRBD2 matches at 9 bases. The ends lost 3 bases at V and 11 bases at J; junction bases unmatched: 14. From germline, CDR1 is LNHDA and CDR2 SQIVND (reference sequence). CDR3 length equals 16 residues. The CDR3 coding sequence is TGTGCCAGTAGTATTCGGGGACGGGTAGCGGGAGAAGTTCAGTACTTC. This encodes CASSIRGRVAGEVQYF.

This chain joins TRBV7-2 and TRBJ2-7; 11 bases are shared with TRBD2. Germline V gives CDR1 SGHTA, CDR2 FQGNSA. The J segment lost 9 bases and the V segment lost 1 base, leaving 11 bases of the junction unmatched. This CDR3 is 16 amino acids long. The chain's CDR3 is CASSLVSPELAGGQYF. As DNA, the CDR3 is TGTGCCAGCAGCTTAGTCTCCCCGGAGCTAGCGGGGGGGCAGTACTTC.

This chain links TRBV6-1 with TRBJ2-6; D not certain. Germline values: CDR1 MNHNS, CDR2 SASEGT. This CDR3 has 15 amino acids. V lost 4 bases and J 0 bases, leaving 7 bases between the germline ends. The CDR3 loop reads CASSVQGSGANVLTF. CDR3 in DNA: TGTGCCAGCAGTGTACAAGGCTCTGGGGCCAACGTCCTGACTTTC.

The V call is TRBV11-3, the J call TRBJ2-1, with 10 positions matching TRBD2. Trimming removed 1 base from V and 3 bases from J; junction bases left unmatched: 3. The CDR3 loop spans 16 amino acids. Germline V gene sequence: CDR1 SGHNT, CDR2 YENEEA. The CDR3 bases are TGTGCCAGCAGCTTAGGTCTAGCGGGAGACTACAATGAGCAGTTCTTC. Translation gives CASSLGLAGDYNEQFF.

The gene calls are TRBV14 and TRBJ1-3; D call uncertain. Germline values: CDR1 SGHDN, CDR2 FVKESK. CDR3 size: 13 residues. Between the trimmed V and J ends, which lost 3 bases and 2 bases, there was a span of 5 bases. The CDR3 loop reads CASSQRPGNTIYF. The CDR3 coding sequence is TGTGCCAGCAGCCAGCGACCTGGAAACACCATATATTTT.

This clone was seen only a few times. The chain couples TRBV28 to TRBJ1-5, with D hard to call. This CDR3 comprises 12 residues. V lost 1 base and J 7 bases, leaving 5 bases between the germline ends. From germline, CDR1 is MDHEN and CDR2 SYDVKM. The CDR3 DNA reads as TGTGCCAGCAGTTTATACCGACAGCCCCAGCATTTT. Its translation is CASSLYRQPQHF.

The gene calls are TRBV4-1 and TRBJ1-2, with D possibly being TRBD1 (5 bases). The CDR3 loop spans 16 amino acids. The V end lost 1 base, the J end lost 3 bases, and 15 bases lay between the germline ends. CDR1 is MGHRA, CDR2 YSYEKL, per germline. In nucleotides, the CDR3 is TGCGCCAGCAGCCAAGCGGGCAGGGTAATCGACTATGGCTACACCTTC. Translation: CASSQAGRVIDYGYTF.

This clone was recorded a few times. V usage is TRBV20-1 and J usage is TRBJ2-1; no clear D. Germline loops: CDR1 DFQATT, CDR2 SNEGSKA (reference sequence). The CDR3 length is 10 residues. The V gene lost 6 bases and the J gene lost 8 bases, with 8 bases spanning the gap. The CDR3 is CSAQRYEQFF. The CDR3 nucleotides read TGCAGTGCCCAGCGTTATGAGCAGTTCTTC.

This chain joins TRBV5-4 and TRBJ1-2; D gene uncertain. This CDR3 spans 13 amino acids. In germline, CDR1 is SGHNT, CDR2 YYREEE (reference sequence). The V end was cut by 5 bases, the J end by 4 bases, with 12 bases between. Here the CDR3 DNA reads TGTGCCAGCAGTTTTTGGGAGGTCTATGGCTACACCTTC. The encoded protein is CASSFWEVYGYTF.

The chain employs TRBV19 and TRBJ1-1, with 9 bases that match TRBD1. V trimming: 8 bases; J trimming: 5 bases; junction bases outside the gene matches: 6. Germline values: CDR1 LNHDA, CDR2 SQIVND (reference sequence). The CDR3 has 13 amino acids. The CDR3 nucleotides are TGTGCCAGTGGATGGACAGGGGAAACTGAAGCTTTCTTT. Translation: CASGWTGETEAFF.

V usage is TRBV21-1 and J usage is TRBJ1-2; whether TRBD1, the table's D call, matches the DNA was not checked. TRBV21-1 is a pseudogene segment. The CDR3 length is 17 residues. The CDR3: CASSKAYGTPKGYGYTF. In DNA, the CDR3 is TGTGCCAGCAGCAAAGCGTACGGGACACCTAAGGGGTATGGCTACACCTTC.

The J gene is TRBJ2-3, the V gene TRBV7-2; TRBD2 matches at 7 bases. The V segment lost 5 bases and the J segment 5 bases; nucleotides outside the gene matches: 10. CDR3 length: 15 amino acids. The germline V gene encodes CDR1 SGHTA and CDR2 FQGNSA. The DNA of the CDR3 is TGTGCCAGCAGCAACCCTGGACTAGACAGAGATACGCAGTATTTT. Translated: CASSNPGLDRDTQYF.

This chain connects TRBV5-1 to TRBJ2-5; D may be TRBD1 (6 bases). Germline values: CDR1 SGHRS, CDR2 YFSETQ. There are 14 residues in the CDR3. V lost 3 bases and J lost 2, with 11 bases in between. CDR3 protein: CASSSGQIQETQYF. Here the CDR3 DNA reads TGCGCCAGCAGCTCTGGACAGATTCAAGAGACCCAGTACTTC.

The chain has TRBV19 and TRBJ2-3; unclear D gene. This CDR3 contains 13 residues. The germline CDR1 and CDR2 sequences are LNHDA and SQIVND (reference sequence). The V end lost 6 bases, the J end lost 6 bases, and 13 bases lay between the germline ends. The chain's CDR3 is CASSNRASDTQYF. The CDR3 DNA reads TGTGCCAGTAGCAACCGAGCATCGGATACGCAGTATTTT.

The chain links TRBV28 to TRBJ2-1; 12 positions agree with TRBD1. The CDR3 sequence is 20 residues long. Looked up from germline, CDR1 is MDHEN and CDR2 is SYDVKM. The V and J ends lost 9 bases and 0 bases, in that order; junction bases with no gene match: 18. As DNA, the CDR3 is TGTGCCAGGTTCCATCTCCGGGACAGGGGGCGCCGACCCTCCTACAATGAGCAGTTCTTC. Translation: CARFHLRDRGRRPSYNEQFF. Drawing the rest from reference TRBV28 and TRBJ2-1, the complete variable domain is DVKVTQSSRYLVKRTGEKVFLECVQDMDHENMFWYRQDPGLGLRLIYFSYDVKMKEKGDIPEGYSVSREKKERFSLILESASTNQTSMYLCARFHLRDRGRRPSYNEQFFGPGTRLTVL.

The V gene is TRBV29-1, the J gene TRBJ2-3; D not certain. The CDR3 is 12 residues long. Per germline, CDR1 SQVTM and CDR2 ANQGSEA. The germline V and J ends were trimmed by 1 base and 8 bases, with 10 bases remaining between them. The CDR3 region is CSVEVVESTQYF. The CDR3 region has the DNA TGCAGCGTTGAAGTAGTCGAGAGTACGCAGTATTTT.

The rearrangement joins TRBV29-1 to TRBJ2-1; the D is unclear. V lost 7 bases to trimming and J lost 0 bases, with 10 bases between them. The V gene's germline CDR1 is SQVTM and CDR2 ANQGSEA. The CDR3 length is 13 residues. The CDR3 protein is CSASIASYNEQFF. Written as DNA, the CDR3 is TGCAGCGCCTCAATTGCCTCCTACAATGAGCAGTTCTTC.